Below, 26 T cell receptor beta chains from the same sample are listed, as sequenced in a study of blood T cells in healthy people across ages. With a J-beta primer mix and a sample-barcoded 5' primer, a second PCR ran roughly 6 to 12 cycles. Each CDR3 protein is one row after TCRdb ran MiXCR on the 5' RACE reads. This sample carries around 990,000 distinct CDR3 sequences, under 40% of them seen once, and the ten largest clones take roughly 14%. Sequences were obtained from blood. The receptors come from a man aged 18 to 29 in good health.

This chain joins TRBV11-1 and TRBJ2-1; 9 bases are shared with TRBD2. From germline, CDR1 is SGHAT and CDR2 FQDESV (reference sequence). Losses at the gene ends were 2 bases for V and 3 bases for J; bases not matched to a gene: 2. There are 15 residues in the CDR3. CDR3 in DNA: TGTGCCAGCAGCTTATCTAGCGGGGTCTACAATGAGCAGTTCTTC. Its protein is CASSLSSGVYNEQFF.

This clonotype occurred once. The chain carries TRBV5-1 and TRBJ2-5; D not certain. Trimming pared 0 bases from V and 11 bases from J, leaving 17 bases between. CDR1 and CDR2 (germline): SGHRS, YFSETQ. The CDR3 loop spans 14 amino acids. CDR3 sequence: CASSLGQVPNEQYF. CDR3 nucleotides: TGCGCCAGCAGCTTGGGCCAGGTACCGAATGAGCAGTACTTC.

The genes are TRBV6-5 and TRBJ1-6; D remains ambiguous. CDR1 is MNHEY and CDR2 is SVGAGI in the germline V gene. V gave up 0 bases and J gave up 8 bases, with 11 bases separating them. CDR3 size: 15 residues. CDR3 loop: CASSYSWGADSPLHF. CDR3 DNA sequence: TGTGCCAGCAGTTACTCTTGGGGAGCGGATTCACCCCTCCACTTT.

The table lists this clonotype with a few counts. This chain links TRBV18 with TRBJ1-2, with D perhaps TRBD1 (5 bases). V was cut by 2 bases and J by 5 bases, with 15 bases left in between. The CDR3 is made up of 15 amino acids. Per the germline V gene, CDR1 is KGHSH and CDR2 is LQKENI. CDR3 nucleotides: TGTGCCAGCTCACCAGGAAGGGGCGCAGTGTATGGCTACACCTTC. Translation: CASSPGRGAVYGYTF.

The chain joins TRBV2 to TRBJ1-1; D unclear. The ends were cut back, 4 bases at V and 8 bases at J, with 20 bases in the middle. The germline V gene encodes CDR1 SNHLY and CDR2 FYNNEI. This CDR3 is 15 amino acids long. CDR3 protein: CASSVRGYLELEAFF. The CDR3 bases are TGTGCCAGCAGTGTCCGAGGGTACCTAGAACTAGAAGCTTTCTTT.

The chain has TRBV9 and TRBJ1-3; tentative D call: TRBD1 (5 bases). The CDR3 length is 15 residues. Germline values: CDR1 SGDLS, CDR2 YYNGEE. V was cut by 0 bases and J by 2 bases, with 9 bases left in between. In nucleotides, the CDR3 is TGTGCCAGCAGCGTAGCTACGGGGGCTGGAAACACCATATATTTT. It specifies CASSVATGAGNTIYF.

This clonotype was recorded a few times. V and J are TRBV29-1 and TRBJ2-4; D not certain. Trimming pared 5 bases from V and 0 bases from J, leaving 8 bases between. The CDR3 runs to 13 residues. From germline, CDR1 is SQVTM and CDR2 ANQGSEA. DNA of the CDR3: TGCAGCGTTAAGACAATAGCCAAAAACATTCAGTACTTC. Translated, it gives CSVKTIAKNIQYF.

This clonotype was found once. The chain carries TRBV20-1 and TRBJ2-1; tentatively, D is TRBD1 (5 bases). Germline-derived CDR1 and CDR2 are DFQATT and SNEGSKA (reference sequence). With 3 bases removed from V and 4 bases from J, the gap between germline ends came to 19 bases. This CDR3 spans 16 amino acids. The CDR3 spells CSASGELWRTYNEQFF. CDR3 nucleotide sequence: TGCAGTGCTAGTGGAGAACTATGGCGGACATACAATGAGCAGTTCTTC.

This clonotype occurred many times. The rearrangement uses TRBV14 and TRBJ1-2; D gene unclear. CDR3 size: 12 residues. V lost 3 bases and J 4 bases, leaving 6 bases between the germline ends. Looked up from germline, CDR1 is SGHDN and CDR2 is FVKESK. CDR3 amino acids: CASSQDPYGYTF. CDR3 nucleotides: TGTGCCAGCAGCCAGGACCCCTATGGCTACACCTTC. Full variable domain (outside the CDR3, taken from reference TRBV14 and TRBJ1-2): EAGVTQFPSHSVIEKGQTVTLRCDPISGHDNLYWYRRVMGKEIKFLLHFVKESKQDESGMPNNRFLAERTGGTYSTLKVQPAELEDSGVYFCASSQDPYGYTFGSGTRLTVV.

The chain joins TRBV6-5 to TRBJ1-5; possibly TRBD1 for D (5 bases). This CDR3 contains 17 residues. CDR1 and CDR2 from the germline V gene are MNHEY and SVGAGI. V was clipped by 0 bases and J by 1 base, with 13 bases between them. The CDR3 nucleotides are TGTGCCAGCAGTTACTCGATAGTCGGGGGGAGCAATCAGCCCCAGCATTTT. This codes for CASSYSIVGGSNQPQHF.

The chain joins TRBV5-8 to TRBJ2-1; D perhaps matches TRBD2 (6 bases). Germline V gene lookup returns CDR1 SGHTS and CDR2 YDEGEE. This CDR3 has 14 residues. The V end was cut by 10 bases, the J end by 4 bases, with 18 bases between. CDR3 sequence reads: CACKSGEFYNEQFF. The CDR3 DNA sequence: TGTGCCTGTAAGTCGGGGGAATTTTACAATGAGCAGTTCTTC.

V gene TRBV7-9 combines with J gene TRBJ1-4; D perhaps matches TRBD1 (6 bases). Germline V gene sequence: CDR1 SEHNR, CDR2 FQNEAQ (reference sequence). With 5 bases removed from V and 8 bases from J, the gap between germline ends came to 9 bases. The CDR3 is 12 amino acids. This CDR3 is CASSKGGEKLFF. Here the CDR3 DNA reads TGTGCCAGCAGCAAAGGGGGGGAAAAACTGTTTTTT.

The DNA of the CDR3 is TGTGCCAGCAGCTACCAGACAGGGATGAACACTGAAGCTTTCTTT. It specifies CASSYQTGMNTEAFF. V and J are TRBV7-9 and TRBJ1-1; the match to TRBD1 covers 7 bases. Unmatched junction bases numbered 5, after V lost 4 bases and J lost 0 bases. Per the germline V gene, CDR1 is SEHNR and CDR2 is FQNEAQ (reference sequence). There are 15 residues in the CDR3.

This chain connects TRBV7-8 to TRBJ2-7; D ambiguous. CDR1 is SGHVS, CDR2 FQNEAQ, per germline. CDR3 length equals 12 residues. The ends were cut back, 3 bases at V and 1 base at J, with 4 bases in the middle. This chain's CDR3 is CASSFESYEQYF. The CDR3 DNA follows: TGTGCCAGCAGCTTCGAGTCCTACGAGCAGTACTTC.

V usage is TRBV20-1 and J usage is TRBJ2-3; D uncertain. This CDR3 has 14 amino acids. In germline, CDR1 is DFQATT, CDR2 SNEGSKA (reference sequence). V dropped 5 bases and J dropped 5 bases, with 17 bases sitting between them. CDR3 sequence reads: CSAQPAVAIDTQYF. CDR3 bases: TGCAGTGCTCAGCCGGCGGTAGCAATAGATACGCAGTATTTT.

The chain employs TRBV4-1 and TRBJ1-4; unclear D gene. Trimming removed 4 bases from V and 0 bases from J, with 9 bases in between. Per germline, CDR1 MGHRA and CDR2 YSYEKL. The CDR3 length is 15 residues. CDR3 loop: CASSPVQATNEKLFF. Here the CDR3 DNA reads TGCGCCAGCAGCCCGGTACAAGCAACTAATGAAAAACTGTTTTTT.

In the case of this clonotype: This may be a read error, as it is one base from a much larger clone. The chain links TRBV20-1 to TRBJ2-7, with TRBD1 matching 7 bases. CDR3 size: 16 residues. Germline V gene data show CDR1 as DFQATT and CDR2 as SNEGSKA (reference sequence). The trim removed 5 bases at V and 7 bases at J, leaving 20 bases unmatched. For the CDR3, the DNA is TGCAGTGCTCCCCTAATCCGAGGGGGCCTTCGGTATGAGCAGTACTTC. It specifies CSAPLIRGGLRYEQYF.

A few counts support this clonotype. DNA for the CDR3: TGCGCCAGCAGCCAAGATACGGGGGGTAGAGGCTATGGCTACACCTTC. The encoded protein is CASSQDTGGRGYGYTF. The rearrangement joins TRBV4-3 to TRBJ1-2, with a weak D call TRBD1 (5 bases). Germline V gene lookup returns CDR1 LGHNA and CDR2 YSLEER. The V end was cut by 0 bases, the J end by 4 bases, with 15 bases between. The length of the CDR3 is 16 residues.

The table lists this clonotype with a few counts. The gene calls are TRBV6-6 and TRBJ1-5; no firm D call. V was shortened by 2 bases and J by 7 bases, with 12 bases between the two germline ends. Germline V CDR1 and CDR2: MNHNY, SVGAGI (reference sequence). This CDR3 is built from 14 residues. The CDR3 nucleotides are TGTGCCAGCAGTTACAGCCGATCCAGCCAGCCCCAGCATTTT. It translates to CASSYSRSSQPQHF.

CDR3 region: CASSHYMSQPDTQYF. CDR3 in DNA: TGTGCCAGCAGCCACTATATGAGTCAACCAGATACGCAGTATTTT. This rearrangement joins TRBV5-5 to TRBJ2-3, with D uncertain. The CDR3 consists of 15 residues. Between the trimmed V and J ends, which lost 4 bases and 4 bases, there was a span of 16 bases. Germline V gene sequence: CDR1 SGHKS, CDR2 YYEKEE (reference sequence). The whole variable domain, remainder taken from reference TRBV5-5 and TRBJ2-3, is DAGVTQSPTHLIKTRGQQVTLRCSPISGHKSVSWYQQVLGQGPQFIFQYYEKEERGRGNFPDRFSARQFPNYSSELNVNALLLGDSALYLCASSHYMSQPDTQYFGPGTRLTVL.

The V call is TRBV9, the J call TRBJ1-1; D is unresolved. V was cut by 0 bases and J by 4 bases, with 13 bases left in between. This CDR3 region has 15 residues. The germline V gene encodes CDR1 SGDLS and CDR2 YYNGEE. The CDR3 DNA reads TGTGCCAGCAGCGTAGACACTACTCTAAGCACTGAAGCTTTCTTT. Its protein product is CASSVDTTLSTEAFF.

The V gene is TRBV20-1, the J gene TRBJ2-5; 7 bases match TRBD2. This CDR3 region has 15 residues. Germline V lookup: CDR1 DFQATT, CDR2 SNEGSKA (reference sequence). V shed 4 bases and J 4 bases; nucleotides not matched to a gene: 12. In DNA, the CDR3 is TGCAGTGCTACCCTCCCGGGGACTACGGGAGAGACCCAGTACTTC. It codes for CSATLPGTTGETQYF.

The chain employs TRBV20-1 and TRBJ2-7; 7 bases match TRBD1. Germline assignment: CDR1 DFQATT and CDR2 SNEGSKA (reference sequence). The CDR3 contains 13 residues. Germline trimming cut 1 base from V and 6 bases from J; bases unmatched to any gene: 6. In DNA, the CDR3 is TGCAGTGCTAGAGTGTACAGGGGTGGCGAGCAGTACTTC. As protein: CSARVYRGGEQYF.

The chain joins TRBV10-3 to TRBJ1-6; D gene uncertain. This CDR3 contains 19 residues. Germline V CDR1 and CDR2: ENHRY, SYGVKD. Trimming stripped 3 bases from V and 0 bases from J, with 18 bases between. CDR3 bases: TGTGCCATCAGTGAAGGGAGCGGCTCCCAAAGCTCCTATAATTCACCCCTCCACTTT. The encoded protein is CAISEGSGSQSSYNSPLHF.

V usage is TRBV4-3 and J usage is TRBJ2-3; D is undetermined. The CDR3 is 13 amino acids. The ends were cut back, 2 bases at V and 3 bases at J, with 6 bases in the middle. CDR1 and CDR2 (germline): LGHNA, YSLEER. For the CDR3, the DNA is TGCGCCAGCAGCCAACAGAAAACAGATACGCAGTATTTT. This codes for CASSQQKTDTQYF.

The chain combines TRBV29-1 with TRBJ1-1; D perhaps matches TRBD1 (5 bases). V was pared by 7 bases and J by 7 bases, with 13 bases between. Germline-derived CDR1 and CDR2 are SQVTM and ANQGSEA. The CDR3 extends over 11 amino acids. For the CDR3, the DNA is TGCAGCGCAGGGCTAGCAGGTGAAGCTTTCTTT. As protein: CSAGLAGEAFF.